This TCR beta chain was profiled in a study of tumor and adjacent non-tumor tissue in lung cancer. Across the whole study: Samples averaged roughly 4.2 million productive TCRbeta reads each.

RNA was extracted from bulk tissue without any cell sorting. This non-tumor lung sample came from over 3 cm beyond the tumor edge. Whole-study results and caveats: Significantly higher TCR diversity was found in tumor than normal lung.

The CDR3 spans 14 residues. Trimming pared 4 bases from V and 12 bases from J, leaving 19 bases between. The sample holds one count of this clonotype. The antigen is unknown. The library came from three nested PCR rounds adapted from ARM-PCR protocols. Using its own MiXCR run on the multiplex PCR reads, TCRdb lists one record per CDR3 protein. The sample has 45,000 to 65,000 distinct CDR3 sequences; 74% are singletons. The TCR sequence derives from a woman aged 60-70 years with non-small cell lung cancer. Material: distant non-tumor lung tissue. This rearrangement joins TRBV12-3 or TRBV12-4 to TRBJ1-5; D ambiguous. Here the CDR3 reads CASSSRRSNQFQHF. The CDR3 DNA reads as TGTGCCAGCAGTTCTCGACGGAGCAATCAGTTCCAGCATTTT.